These 9 T cell receptor beta chains originate from one sample sequenced in a study of long-term antiretroviral therapy in people with HIV. An immunoSEQ assay, version v3.0, was performed at survey level. Clones were read by immunoSEQ multiplex PCR, and TCRdb kept only the in-frame ones, dropping some. The sample yields 36,000 or so clones, more than 65% seen once. The sequenced sample was unsorted PBMCs, obtained 0.6 years after starting antiretroviral therapy. Receptors originate from a man younger than 35 with HIV.

A few counts support this clone. CDR3 DNA: TGTGCCAGCAACCAGGACACCAACTATGGCTACACCTTC. Its translation: CASNQDTNYGYTF. The chain recombines TRBV28 with TRBJ1-2, with D perhaps TRBD1 (5 bases). Germline CDR1 and CDR2: MDHEN and SYDVKM. The ends were cut back, 7 bases at V and 2 bases at J, with 11 bases in the middle. This CDR3 region has 13 residues.

V and J are TRBV29-1 and TRBJ2-3; D is ambiguous. Trimming took 1 base from V and 8 from J, leaving 10 bases between them. The length of the CDR3 is 12 residues. The germline gives CDR1 SQVTM, CDR2 ANQGSEA. CDR3 protein: CSVEGSLATQYF. Written as DNA, the CDR3 is TGCAGCGTTGAAGGGTCTTTGGCTACGCAGTATTTT.

J is TRBJ2-7 and V is TRBV14; D is ambiguous. CDR3 size: 12 residues. Per the germline V gene, CDR1 is SGHDN and CDR2 is FVKESK. Trimming stripped 1 base from V and 12 bases from J, with 13 bases between. The CDR3 sequence: CASSQGRGKWYF. The CDR3 bases are TGTGCCAGCAGCCAAGGTCGCGGTAAGTGGTACTTC.

The chain employs TRBV7-9 and TRBJ1-1; 8 bases line up with TRBD1. CDR3 length: 15 residues. Germline loops: CDR1 SEHNR, CDR2 FQNEAQ (reference sequence). V dropped 2 bases and J dropped 7; count of bases not matched to a gene: 9. The CDR3 region is CASSLTATGVHEAFF. CDR3 nucleotides: TGTGCCAGCAGCTTAACAGCGACAGGGGTTCATGAAGCTTTCTTT.

This sequence joins TRBV19 and TRBJ1-2, with a tentative D call TRBD1 (5 bases). The CDR3 covers 17 residues. The germline CDR1 and CDR2 sequences are LNHDA and SQIVND (reference sequence). V was pared by 4 bases and J by 4 bases, with 22 bases between. In DNA, the CDR3 is TGTGCCAGTAGTACATCGATAAACTTTGGAGGGACCTATGGCTACACCTTC. Its translation is CASSTSINFGGTYGYTF.

The gene calls are TRBV5-6 and TRBJ2-1; 9 bases match TRBD2. Germline-derived CDR1 and CDR2 are SGHDT and YYEEEE. J gave up 9 bases and V 3 bases, and 16 bases lay outside the gene matches. CDR3 length equals 17 residues. CDR3 amino acids: CASSWRTSVGRFVEQFF. CDR3 DNA: TGTGCCAGCAGCTGGCGGACTAGCGTAGGTCGTTTCGTTGAGCAGTTCTTC.

The CDR3 spells CASSSGLADTTDTQYF. CDR3 in DNA: TGTGCCAGCAGCTCGGGACTAGCGGATACCACAGATACGCAGTATTTT. The gene calls are TRBV7-2 and TRBJ2-3; 11 nucleotides line up with TRBD2. From germline, CDR1 is SGHTA and CDR2 FQGNSA. The junction had 5 bases not matched to a gene; V was cut back by 4 bases and J by 2 bases. The CDR3 has 16 amino acids.

A few counts support this clone. V is TRBV30 and J is TRBJ1-2; TRBD1 is a possible D gene (5 bases). Trimming stripped 5 bases from V and 4 bases from J, with 11 bases between. This CDR3 is 12 amino acids long. CDR1 is GTSNPN and CDR2 is SVGIG in the germline V gene (reference sequence). The chain's CDR3 is CAWDQGGYGYTF. The CDR3 nucleotides read TGTGCCTGGGACCAGGGTGGCTATGGCTACACCTTC.

V gene TRBV6-5 combines with J gene TRBJ1-3; the D gene is possibly TRBD1 (5 bases). V lost 9 bases, J lost 8 bases, and 23 bases lay in between. The CDR3 runs to 15 residues. Germline V lookup: CDR1 MNHEY, CDR2 SVGAGI. CDR3 DNA sequence: TGTGCCAGTAGTATAAGGGGCCTTGGGGTTGACACCATATATTTT. It is translated as CASSIRGLGVDTIYF.